This T cell receptor beta chain was documented in a study of T cells in Graves' hyperthyroidism and ophthalmopathy. Notes on this clonotype: A much bigger clone sits one base away, suggesting this may be a read error.

RNA transcripts yielded amplified TCR beta CDR3 regions. First-round RT-PCR of the TCR CDR3 relied on the HTBI primer set. Via MiXCR, TCRdb re-called the multiplex PCR reads, giving one row per CDR3 protein. This sample has a few hundred thousand distinct CDR3 sequences, with nearly 15% found just once. Germline loops: CDR1 SGHAT, CDR2 FQNNGV. CDR3 length: 17 residues. The rearrangement uses TRBV11-2 and TRBJ2-2; 13 positions match TRBD2. Sequenced material: blood. This sequence was found in a woman aged 45-60 years with Graves' hyperthyroidism that later progressed to Graves' ophthalmopathy. The DNA for the CDR3 is TGTGCCAGCAGCCCCAGACTAGCGGGAGGTAACACCGGGGAGCTGGTTTTT. Translated: CASSPRLAGGNTGELVF.